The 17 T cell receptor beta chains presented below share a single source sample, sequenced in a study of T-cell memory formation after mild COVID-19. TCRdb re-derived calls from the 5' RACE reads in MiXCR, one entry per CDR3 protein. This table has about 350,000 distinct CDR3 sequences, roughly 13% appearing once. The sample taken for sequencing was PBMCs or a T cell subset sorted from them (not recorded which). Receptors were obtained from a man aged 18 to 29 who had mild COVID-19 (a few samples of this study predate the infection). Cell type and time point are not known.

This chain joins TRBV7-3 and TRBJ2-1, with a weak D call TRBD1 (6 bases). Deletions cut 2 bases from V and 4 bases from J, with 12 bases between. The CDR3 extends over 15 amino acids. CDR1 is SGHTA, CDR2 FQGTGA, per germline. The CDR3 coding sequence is TGTGCCAGCAGCTTACAGGGGTTTCGGTACAATGAGCAGTTCTTC. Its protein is CASSLQGFRYNEQFF.

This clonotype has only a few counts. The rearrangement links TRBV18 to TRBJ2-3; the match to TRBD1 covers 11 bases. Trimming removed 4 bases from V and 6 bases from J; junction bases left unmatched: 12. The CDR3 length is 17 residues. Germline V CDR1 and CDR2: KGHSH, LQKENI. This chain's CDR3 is CASSLEDGTGGFDTQYF. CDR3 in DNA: TGTGCCAGCTCACTCGAAGACGGGACAGGGGGTTTTGATACGCAGTATTTT.

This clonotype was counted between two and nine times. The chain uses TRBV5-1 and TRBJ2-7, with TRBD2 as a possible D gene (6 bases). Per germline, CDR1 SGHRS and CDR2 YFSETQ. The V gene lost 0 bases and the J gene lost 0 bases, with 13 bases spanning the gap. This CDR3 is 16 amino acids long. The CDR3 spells CASSLELGTVSYEQYF. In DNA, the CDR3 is TGCGCCAGCAGCTTGGAACTTGGGACTGTCTCCTACGAGCAGTACTTC.

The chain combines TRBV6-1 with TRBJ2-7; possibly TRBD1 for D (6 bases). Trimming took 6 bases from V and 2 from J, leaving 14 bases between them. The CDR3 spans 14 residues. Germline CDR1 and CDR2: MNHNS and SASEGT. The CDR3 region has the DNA TGTGCCAGCAGGGAAACAACAGGGACCTACGAGCAGTACGTC. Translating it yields CASRETTGTYEQYV.

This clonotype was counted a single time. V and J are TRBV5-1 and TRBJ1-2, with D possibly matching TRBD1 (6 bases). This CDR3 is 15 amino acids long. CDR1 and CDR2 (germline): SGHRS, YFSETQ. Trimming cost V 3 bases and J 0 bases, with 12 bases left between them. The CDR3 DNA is TGCGCCAGCAGCTGGGGGGACACTACTAACTATGGCTACACCTTC. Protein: CASSWGDTTNYGYTF.

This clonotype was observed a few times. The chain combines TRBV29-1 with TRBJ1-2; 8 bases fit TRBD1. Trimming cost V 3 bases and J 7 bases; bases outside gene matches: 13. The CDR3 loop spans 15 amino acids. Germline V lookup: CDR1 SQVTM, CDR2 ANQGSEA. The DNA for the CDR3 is TGCAGCGTTGAGGCGCCCGACAGGGGATTGAGTGGCTACACCTTC. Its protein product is CSVEAPDRGLSGYTF. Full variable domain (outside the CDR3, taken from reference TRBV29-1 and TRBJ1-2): SAVISQKPSRDICQRGTSLTIQCQVDSQVTMMFWYRQQPGQSLTLIATANQGSEATYESGFVIDKFPISRPNLTFSTLTVSNMSPEDSSIYLCSVEAPDRGLSGYTFGSGTRLTVV.

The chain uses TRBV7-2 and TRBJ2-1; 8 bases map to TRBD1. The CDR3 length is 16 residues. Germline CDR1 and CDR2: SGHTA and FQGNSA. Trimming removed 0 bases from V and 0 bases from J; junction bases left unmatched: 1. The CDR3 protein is CASSLAGTGSYNEQFF. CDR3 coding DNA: TGTGCCAGCAGCTTAGCGGGGACAGGCTCCTACAATGAGCAGTTCTTC.

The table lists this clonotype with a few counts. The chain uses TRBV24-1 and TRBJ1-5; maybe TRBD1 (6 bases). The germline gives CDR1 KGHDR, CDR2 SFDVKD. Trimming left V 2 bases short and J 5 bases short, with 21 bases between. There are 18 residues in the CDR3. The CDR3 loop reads CATSDSYYGGTVYQPQHF. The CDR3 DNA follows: TGTGCCACCAGTGATTCTTACTACGGGGGCACAGTCTATCAGCCCCAGCATTTT.

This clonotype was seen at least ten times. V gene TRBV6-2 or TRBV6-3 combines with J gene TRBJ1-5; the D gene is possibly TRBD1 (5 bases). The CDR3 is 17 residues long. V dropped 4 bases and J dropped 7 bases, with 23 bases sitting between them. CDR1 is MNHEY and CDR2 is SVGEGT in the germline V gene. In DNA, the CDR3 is TGTGCCAGCAGTTGGAGCCATGGGACGGCTTACGGACAGCCCCAGCATTTT. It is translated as CASSWSHGTAYGQPQHF.

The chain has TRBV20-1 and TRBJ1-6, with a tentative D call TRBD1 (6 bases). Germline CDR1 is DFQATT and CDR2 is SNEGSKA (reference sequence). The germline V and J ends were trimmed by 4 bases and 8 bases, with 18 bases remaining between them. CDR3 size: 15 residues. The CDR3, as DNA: TGCAGTGCTACAAACACAGGGCCCCCACATTCACCCCTCCACTTT. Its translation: CSATNTGPPHSPLHF.

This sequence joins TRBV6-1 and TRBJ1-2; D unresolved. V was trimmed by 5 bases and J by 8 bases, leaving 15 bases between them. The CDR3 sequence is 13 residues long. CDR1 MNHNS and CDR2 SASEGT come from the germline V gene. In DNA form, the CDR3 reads TGTGCCAGCAGTCCTGACGGGTTCGGAGGCTACACCTTC. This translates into CASSPDGFGGYTF.

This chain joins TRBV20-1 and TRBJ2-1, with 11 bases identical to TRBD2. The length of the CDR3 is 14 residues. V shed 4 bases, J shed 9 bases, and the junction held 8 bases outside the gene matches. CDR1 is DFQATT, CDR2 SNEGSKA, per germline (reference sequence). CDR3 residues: CSAIRLAGRVEQFF. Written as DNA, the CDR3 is TGCAGTGCTATCCGACTAGCGGGGAGAGTTGAGCAGTTCTTC.

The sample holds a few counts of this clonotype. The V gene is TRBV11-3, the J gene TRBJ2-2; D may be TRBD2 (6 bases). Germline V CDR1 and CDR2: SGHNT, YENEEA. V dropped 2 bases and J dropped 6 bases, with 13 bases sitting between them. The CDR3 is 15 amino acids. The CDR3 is CASSLTHSGAGELFF. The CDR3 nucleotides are TGTGCCAGCAGCTTAACCCATAGCGGTGCCGGGGAGCTGTTTTTT.

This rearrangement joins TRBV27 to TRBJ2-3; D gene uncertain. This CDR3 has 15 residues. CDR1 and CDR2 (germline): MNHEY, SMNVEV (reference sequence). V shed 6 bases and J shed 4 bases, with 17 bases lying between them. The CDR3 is CASRDGRSRPDTQYF. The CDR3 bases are TGTGCCAGCAGGGATGGCAGGTCGAGGCCAGATACGCAGTATTTT.

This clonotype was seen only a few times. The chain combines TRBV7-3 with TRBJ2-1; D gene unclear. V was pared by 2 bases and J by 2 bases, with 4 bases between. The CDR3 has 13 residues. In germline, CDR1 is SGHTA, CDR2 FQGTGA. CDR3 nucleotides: TGTGCCAGCAGCTTATCCACCTACAATGAGCAGTTCTTC. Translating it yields CASSLSTYNEQFF.

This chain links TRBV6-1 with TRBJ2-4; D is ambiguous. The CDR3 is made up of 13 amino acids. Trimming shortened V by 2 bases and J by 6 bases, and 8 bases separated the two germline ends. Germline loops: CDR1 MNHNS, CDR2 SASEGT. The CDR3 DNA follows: TGTGCCAGCAGTGAAATCCAGTCAAACATTCAGTACTTC. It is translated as CASSEIQSNIQYF.

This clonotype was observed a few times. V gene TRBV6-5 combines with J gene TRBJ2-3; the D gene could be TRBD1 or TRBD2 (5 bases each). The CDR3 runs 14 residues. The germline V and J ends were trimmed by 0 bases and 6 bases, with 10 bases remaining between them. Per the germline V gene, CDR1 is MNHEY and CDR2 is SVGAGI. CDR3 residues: CASSYSWGTDTQYF. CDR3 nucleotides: TGTGCCAGCAGTTACTCGTGGGGGACGGATACGCAGTATTTT.